The clone carrying this TCR beta chain showed up many times. These data originate in a study of T cells in Graves' hyperthyroidism and ophthalmopathy. For the study at large: The initial diagnosis was the point when peripheral blood was collected, ahead of any treatment.

The source material, RNA transcripts, was used to amplify TCR beta CDR3 regions. The TCR CDR3 was amplified in a first-round RT-PCR using the HTBI primer set. MiXCR, run by TCRdb on the multiplex PCR reads, gives a single entry per CDR3 protein. Among under 550,000 distinct CDR3 sequences listed, roughly 15% were seen once. CDR3 size: 13 residues. Germline V gene data show CDR1 as SQVTM and CDR2 as ANQGSEA. Trimming removed 5 bases at V and 4 bases at J, with 12 bases between. Recently diagnosed hyperthyroidism of less than 2 months' duration affected patients aged 18 to 65. Orbital computed tomography and thyroid ultrasound, together with serum TRAb and thyroxine and clinical symptoms, were used for diagnoses.

The clonotype originates from a woman in her late teens or twenties with Graves' hyperthyroidism. The J gene is TRBJ1-5, the V gene TRBV29-1; D gene uncertain. The sequenced material came from blood. DNA for the CDR3: TGCAGCGTTTCAACAGAACTAAATCAGCCCCAGCATTTT. It specifies CSVSTELNQPQHF.